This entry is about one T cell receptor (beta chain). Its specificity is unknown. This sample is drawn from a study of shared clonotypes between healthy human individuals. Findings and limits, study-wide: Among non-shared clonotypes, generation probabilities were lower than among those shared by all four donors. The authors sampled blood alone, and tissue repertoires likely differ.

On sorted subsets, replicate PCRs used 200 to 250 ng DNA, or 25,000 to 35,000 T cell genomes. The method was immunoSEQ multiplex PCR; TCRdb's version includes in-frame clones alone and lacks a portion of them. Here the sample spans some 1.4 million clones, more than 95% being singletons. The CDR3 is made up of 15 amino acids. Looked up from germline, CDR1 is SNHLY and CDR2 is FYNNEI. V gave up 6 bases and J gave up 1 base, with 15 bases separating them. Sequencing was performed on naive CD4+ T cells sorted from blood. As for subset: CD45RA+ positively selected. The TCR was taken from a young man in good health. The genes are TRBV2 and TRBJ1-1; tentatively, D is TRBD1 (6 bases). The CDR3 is CASSLNRVGNTEAFF. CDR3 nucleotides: TGTGCCAGCAGCCTAAACAGGGTTGGGAACACTGAAGCTTTCTTT.